This T cell receptor beta chain was sequenced for a study of cytomegalovirus exposure and HLA in healthy donors. Regarding the study as a whole: Most observed TCR sequences were rare, whereas some public TCRs were detected in many donors. In a later analysis, V- and J-gene trimming of beta chains associated with a DCLRE1C missense variant, replicated independently. In a later analysis, compared with equally common non-associated chains, HLA-associated beta chains were more expanded.

Of note for this clone: Its specificity is not known.

In the PCR, 60 Vbeta and 13 Jbeta primers were used. Assay: immunoSEQ multiplex PCR; the TCRdb copy retains only in-frame clones and omits some. Of some 110,000 clones in the sample, approximately 78% were seen once. This sequence was found in a man aged 25 to 45 in good health and CMV-seropositive. Sequenced input: PBMCs.

CDR3 in amino acids: CASSMGQHTGELFF. The CDR3 DNA sequence: TGTGCCAGCAGCATGGGACAGCACACCGGGGAGCTGTTTTTT. The chain couples TRBV7-6 to TRBJ2-2; 7 bases are a match to TRBD1. Germline V gives CDR1 SGHVS, CDR2 FNYEAQ. The length of the CDR3 is 14 residues. Trimming removed 5 bases from V and 3 bases from J; junction bases left unmatched: 3.